The rows below give T cell receptor beta chains drawn from one sample of a study of technical replicates of blood from several donors. TCRdb's copy holds only in-frame clones and misses some; the assay was immunoSEQ multiplex PCR. The table includes under 65,000 clones, 86% detected once. The specimen was PBMCs. The receptors derive from a human donor in good health. Some clones in this sample may be carry-over from other donors' samples. CDR3s include the opening cysteine and the closing phenylalanine or tryptophan. Each record gives: J gene, V gene, clone size, D gene, CDR3 protein, CDR3 DNA. The D gene is left open where the match is weak. Not every row has a clone size; where given, it reads once, few, many or a size class.

TRBJ1-4	TRBV5-1	-	TRBD1	CASSLGGQANEKLFF	TGCGCCAGCAGCTTGGGTGGACAGGCGAATGAAAAACTGTTTTTT
TRBJ2-7	TRBV6-1	-	TRBD2	CATAGRGYEQYF	TGTGCCACCGCCGGGAGGGGCTACGAGCAGTACTTC
TRBJ1-2	TRBV5-1	-	-	CASSPDGGTDYGYTF	TGCGCCAGCAGCCCGGATGGGGGGACGGACTATGGCTACACCTTC
TRBJ2-1	TRBV6-8	once	TRBD2	CASNRAGGLSYNEQFF	TGTGCCAGCAATCGGGCGGGGGGGCTCTCCTACAATGAGCAGTTCTTC
TRBJ2-3	TRBV11-2	-	TRBD2	CASSVTSGYSTDTQYF	TGTGCCAGCAGCGTAACTAGCGGCTATAGCACAGATACGCAGTATTTT
TRBJ1-1	TRBV6-1	-	-	CASSEHPRLTEAFF	TGTGCCAGCAGTGAACATCCCAGGCTAACTGAAGCTTTCTTT
TRBJ1-4	TRBV7-9	-	-	CASSHRRAGDEKLFF	TGTGCCAGCAGCCACAGGAGAGCGGGGGATGAAAAACTGTTTTTT
TRBJ2-7	TRBV9	-	TRBD1	CASSVGGTGVSYEQYF	TGTGCCAGCAGCGTAGGCGGGACAGGGGTCTCCTACGAGCAGTACTTC
TRBJ2-7	TRBV7-9	-	-	CASSTTAPYPRGLPYEQYF	TGTGCCAGCAGCACCACCGCGCCATATCCTCGAGGCCTCCCCTACGAGCAGTACTTC
TRBJ2-3	TRBV29-1	few	TRBD2	CSVSSGREDTQYF	TGCAGCGTTAGTAGCGGGAGGGAAGATACGCAGTATTTT
TRBJ1-3	TRBV30	-	-	CAWAQGAGNTIYF	TGTGCCTGGGCCCAGGGCGCTGGAAACACCATATATTTT
TRBJ1-1	TRBV5-6	-	TRBD1	CASSLGGRNTEAFF	TGTGCCAGCAGCCTAGGGGGCAGGAACACTGAAGCTTTCTTT
TRBJ1-2	TRBV7-2	-	-	CASPINEAPSGGYTF	TGTGCCAGCCCCATTAATGAAGCACCGTCGGGTGGCTACACCTTC
TRBJ2-7	TRBV7-2	-	-	CASSRGAGRTYEQYF	TGTGCCAGCAGCCGCGGGGCAGGGAGAACCTACGAGCAGTACTTC
TRBJ2-7	TRBV2	once	-	CASSGPPYEQYF	TGTGCCAGCAGTGGGCCTCCCTACGAGCAGTACTTC
TRBJ1-6	TRBV6-1	-	-	CASSGARRSQTPLHF	TGTGCCAGCAGTGGGGCACGGCGTAGTCAAACACCCCTCCACTTT
TRBJ2-1	TRBV29-1	-	-	CSSERRSSYNEQFF	TGCAGCTCCGAGCGGAGGAGCTCCTACAATGAGCAGTTCTTC
TRBJ2-5	TRBV6-5	-	TRBD1	CASSLRQGQETQYF	TGTGCCAGCAGTTTGCGACAGGGCCAAGAGACCCAGTACTTC
TRBJ2-2	TRBV5-1	-	-	CASSFRTRSNTGELFF	TGCGCCAGCAGCTTTCGGACTCGATCGAACACCGGGGAGCTGTTTTTT
TRBJ2-7	TRBV7-9	-	-	CASSLGAPYEQYF	TGTGCCAGCAGCTTAGGTGCGCCTTACGAGCAGTACTTC
TRBJ2-1	TRBV19	-	-	CASSPAGWRSSYNEQFF	TGTGCCAGTAGCCCAGCCGGCTGGAGGAGCTCCTACAATGAGCAGTTCTTC
TRBJ2-7	TRBV18	-	TRBD1	CASSLRQGALGGSWYF	TGTGCCAGCTCACTGAGACAGGGGGCGCTGGGCGGGAGCTGGTACTTC
TRBJ1-3	TRBV7-3	-	-	CASSLSGPGNTIYF	TGTGCCAGCAGCTTATCAGGGCCTGGAAACACCATATATTTT
TRBJ2-3	TRBV6-5	once	-	CASSSGTREDTQYF	TGTGCCAGCAGTTCCGGGACAAGAGAAGATACGCAGTATTTT
TRBJ2-5	TRBV5-1	-	TRBD2	CASSPRVAGAHETQYF	TGCGCCAGCAGCCCGAGGGTAGCGGGGGCGCACGAGACCCAGTACTTC
TRBJ2-1	TRBV7-6	-	TRBD2	CASSRTSGGYNEQFF	TGTGCCAGCAGTAGGACTAGCGGGGGTTACAATGAGCAGTTCTTC
TRBJ2-7	TRBV19	-	-	CASSIGGLTYEQYF	TGTGCCAGTAGTATCGGGGGGCTTACCTACGAGCAGTACTTC
TRBJ1-1	TRBV19	-	TRBD1	CASSVPDRGLSFF	TGTGCCAGTAGTGTCCCCGACAGGGGGTTGTCTTTCTTT
TRBJ1-3	TRBV6-1	-	TRBD1	CASTQDRGPGNTIYF	TGTGCCAGCACCCAGGACAGGGGCCCTGGAAACACCATATATTTT
TRBJ1-1	TRBV5-4	-	-	CASSQSLGGTEAFF	TGTGCCAGCAGCCAATCATTGGGGGGTACTGAAGCTTTCTTT
TRBJ1-1	TRBV13	few	TRBD1	CASSRGQGNTEAFF	TGTGCCAGCAGCCGGGGACAGGGGAACACTGAAGCTTTCTTT
TRBJ2-7	TRBV18	-	TRBD1	CASSPRDSSFYEQYF	TGTGCCAGCTCACCTCGGGACAGCTCTTTCTACGAGCAGTACTTC
TRBJ2-3	TRBV30	-	TRBD2	CAWRSSGIPPADTQYF	TGTGCCTGGAGGTCTAGCGGGATCCCCCCTGCAGATACGCAGTATTTT
TRBJ2-5	TRBV5-6	-	TRBD2	CASSGDQRGLGETQYF	TGTGCCAGCAGCGGGGACCAGCGGGGGCTCGGGGAGACCCAGTACTTC
TRBJ2-6	TRBV5-1	-	-	CASTLQGTGANVLTF	TGCGCCAGCACCTTGCAGGGGACCGGGGCCAACGTCCTGACTTTC
TRBJ1-2	TRBV19	-	TRBD1	CASSSQGDGYTF	TGTGCCAGTAGTTCACAGGGGGATGGCTACACCTTC
TRBJ1-3	TRBV30	-	-	CAWSVLGNTIYF	TGTGCCTGGAGTGTACTTGGAAACACCATATATTTT
TRBJ2-7	TRBV4-1	-	TRBD1	CASSREPGTGTYEQYF	TGCGCCAGCAGCCGAGAACCCGGGACAGGAACCTACGAGCAGTACTTC
TRBJ1-2	TRBV1	-	-	CTSSRRWEVGYGYTF	TGCACCAGCAGCCGCCGGTGGGAGGTTGGGTATGGCTACACCTTC
TRBJ1-4	TRBV7-4	-	-	CASREQGASEKLFF	TGTGCCAGCAGAGAACAGGGTGCGAGTGAAAAACTGTTTTTT
TRBJ1-4	TRBV29-1	-	-	CSVEGTTTNEKLFF	TGCAGCGTTGAAGGGACAACAACTAATGAAAAACTGTTTTTT
TRBJ2-2	TRBV2	-	-	CASSVIYTNTGELFF	TGTGCCAGCAGTGTTATATACACGAACACCGGGGAGCTGTTTTTT
TRBJ2-7	TRBV7-9	-	-	CASSRGSSYEQYF	TGTGCCAGCAGTCGGGGAAGCTCCTACGAGCAGTACTTC
TRBJ1-4	TRBV10-3	-	-	CATKSPQGNEKLFF	TGTGCCACCAAAAGTCCTCAGGGAAATGAAAAACTGTTTTTT
TRBJ2-7	TRBV23-1	-	TRBD2	CASSQYLAGGPSSYEQYF	TGCGCCAGCAGTCAGTATCTAGCGGGAGGACCTAGCTCCTACGAGCAGTACTTC
TRBJ2-5	TRBV18	-	TRBD1	CASCWDRQETQYF	TGTGCCAGCTGCTGGGACAGGCAAGAGACCCAGTACTTC
TRBJ2-5	TRBV9	few	-	CASGKGYQETQYF	TGTGCCAGCGGGAAGGGGTACCAAGAGACCCAGTACTTC
TRBJ2-2	TRBV15	-	TRBD2	CATPGRSGGTLGTGELFF	TGTGCCACCCCCGGGAGAAGCGGGGGAACCTTGGGCACCGGGGAGCTGTTTTTT
TRBJ2-3	TRBV6-1	-	TRBD2	CASRAGGGGVTQYF	TGTGCCAGCCGGGCGGGCGGGGGGGGAGTAACGCAGTATTTT
TRBJ2-1	TRBV2	-	TRBD1	CASRRQGSSYNEQFF	TGTGCCAGCAGAAGACAGGGGAGCTCCTACAATGAGCAGTTCTTC
TRBJ1-1	TRBV5-8	once	-	CASSLDQVTEAFF	TGTGCCAGCAGCTTGGATCAGGTCACTGAAGCTTTCTTT
TRBJ1-2	TRBV4-1	once	TRBD1	CASSQGDLTGGKGYTF	TGCGCCAGCAGCCAAGGGGATCTGACAGGGGGTAAAGGCTACACCTTC
TRBJ2-7	TRBV5-6	-	TRBD2	CASSLAIAGSSYEQYF	TGTGCCAGCAGCTTGGCCATAGCGGGAAGCTCCTACGAGCAGTACTTC
TRBJ2-7	TRBV19	once	-	CASNGRHTYEQYF	TGTGCCAGTAATGGCAGACACACCTACGAGCAGTACTTC
TRBJ2-6	TRBV5-6	-	TRBD1	CASSLEQGVGANVLTF	TGTGCCAGCAGCTTGGAACAGGGGGTTGGGGCCAACGTCCTGACTTTC
TRBJ1-1	TRBV15	-	-	CATSSLAETGEEAFF	TGTGCCACCAGCAGCCTGGCGGAAACGGGGGAGGAAGCTTTCTTT
TRBJ1-6	TRBV19	-	-	CASKDSSYNSPLHF	TGTGCCAGTAAAGACAGCTCCTATAATTCACCCCTCCACTTT